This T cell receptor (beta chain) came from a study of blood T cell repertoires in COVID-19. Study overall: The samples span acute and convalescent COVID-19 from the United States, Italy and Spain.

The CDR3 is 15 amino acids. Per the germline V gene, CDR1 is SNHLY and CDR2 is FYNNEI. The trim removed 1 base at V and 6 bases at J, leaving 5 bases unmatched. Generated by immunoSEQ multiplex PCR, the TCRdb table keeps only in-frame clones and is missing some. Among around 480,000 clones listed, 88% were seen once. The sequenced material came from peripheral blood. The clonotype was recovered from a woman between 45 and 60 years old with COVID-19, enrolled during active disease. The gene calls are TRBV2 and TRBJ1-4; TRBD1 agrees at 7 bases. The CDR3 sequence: CASSEGGRGDEKLFF. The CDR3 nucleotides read TGTGCCAGCAGTGAAGGCGGCAGGGGGGATGAAAAACTGTTTTTT.